The 8 T cell receptor beta chains below all came from one sample that was sequenced in a study of blood T cell repertoires in COVID-19. The table came from immunoSEQ multiplex PCR; TCRdb's copy has only in-frame clones and leaves some out. This table has around 130,000 clones, around nine tenths appearing once. The sequenced sample was peripheral blood. All receptors derive from a woman aged 45-60 years with acute or convalescent COVID-19.

CDR3 nucleotides: TGTGCCAGCAGCTTGATAGGGGGGGGAAACATTCAGTACTTC. This gives the protein CASSLIGGGNIQYF. The V call is TRBV5-8, the J call TRBJ2-4, with a possible D match to TRBD2 (7 bases). Trimming pared 1 base from V and 6 bases from J, leaving 11 bases between. There are 14 residues in the CDR3. Germline V lookup: CDR1 SGHTS, CDR2 YDEGEE.

The chain employs TRBV2 and TRBJ1-1; D call uncertain. Germline V gene sequence: CDR1 SNHLY, CDR2 FYNNEI. The germline V and J ends were trimmed by 4 bases and 4 bases, with 16 bases remaining between them. The CDR3 consists of 15 residues. The CDR3 DNA is TGTGCCAGCAGTGGATCGGGGATCAGTGGCACTGAAGCTTTCTTT. This codes for CASSGSGISGTEAFF.

The chain couples TRBV4-3 to TRBJ2-5, with D tentatively TRBD1 (5 bases). The CDR3 spans 14 residues. Germline loops: CDR1 LGHNA, CDR2 YSLEER. V shed 2 bases and J shed 2 bases, with 9 bases lying between them. CDR3 region: CASSQHRFQETQYF. The CDR3 region has the DNA TGCGCCAGCAGCCAACACAGGTTTCAAGAGACCCAGTACTTC.

The chain employs TRBV5-1 and TRBJ2-5; 7 bases are shared with TRBD1. The trim removed 1 base at V and 1 base at J, leaving 4 bases unmatched. Germline CDR1 SGHRS, CDR2 YFSETQ. The CDR3 covers 15 residues. The CDR3 here is CASSLLGTAQETQYF. Here the CDR3 DNA reads TGCGCCAGCAGCTTGCTCGGGACAGCCCAAGAGACCCAGTACTTC.

The chain links TRBV10-3 to TRBJ1-2; no reliable D call. Germline CDR1 reads ENHRY; CDR2 reads SYGVKD. The CDR3 consists of 16 residues. Trimming removed 2 bases from V and 7 bases from J, with 20 bases in between. Here the CDR3 DNA reads TGTGCCATCAGTGAGCTGGACGGAGTCAGCGCGGGTGGCTACACCTTC. Translated, it gives CAISELDGVSAGGYTF.

The chain employs TRBV7-2 and TRBJ2-5, with 9 nucleotides matching TRBD1. The length of the CDR3 is 16 residues. Per the germline V gene, CDR1 is SGHTA and CDR2 is FQGNSA. The junction had 9 bases not matched to a gene; V was cut back by 2 bases and J by 5 bases. The chain's CDR3 is CASSLTKQGAGETQYF. CDR3 bases: TGTGCCAGCAGCTTAACGAAACAGGGGGCCGGGGAGACCCAGTACTTC.

This clone has more than one count but fewer than ten. V usage is TRBV21-1 and J usage is TRBJ1-5. TRBV21-1 is an annotated pseudogene. This CDR3 has 14 amino acids. In DNA, the CDR3 is TGTGCCAGCCGGCGTTCCAGCCGGGATCAGCCCCAGCATTTT. It specifies CASRRSSRDQPQHF.

The chain uses TRBV7-3 and TRBJ2-2; weak D call: TRBD2 (6 bases). Trimming removed 1 base at V and 6 bases at J, with 15 bases between. Germline V gives CDR1 SGHTA, CDR2 FQGTGA. The CDR3 has 16 amino acids. CDR3 nucleotide sequence: TGTGCCAGCAGCTTAATTGGGACTGCGGCCCCCGGGGAGCTGTTTTTT. Translated, it gives CASSLIGTAAPGELFF.